This T cell receptor (beta chain) was profiled in a study of response to subunit inactivated influenza vaccine. The germline V and J ends were trimmed by 6 bases and 2 bases, with 8 bases remaining between them. Germline V gene lookup returns CDR1 SQVTM and CDR2 ANQGSEA. This CDR3 has 11 amino acids. Study results and caveats: Authors suggested that a seasonal influenza vaccination recruits few new T cells each time.

With regard to this clonotype: As yet, its antigen is unknown.

TCRdb fed the RT-PCR reads into MiXCR, producing one record per CDR3 protein. The repertoire holds hundreds of thousands of distinct CDR3 sequences, 16% seen once, with approximately 3% in the top ten. The chain links TRBV29-1 to TRBJ2-7, with D tentatively TRBD2 (5 bases). The receptor was isolated from a man between 45 and 75 years old who received an inactivated influenza vaccine. Sequences were derived from CD4+ T cells sorted from PBMCs, sampled 23 months after vaccination. In nucleotides, the CDR3 is TGCAGCGTCGCCGGGACCTACGAGCAGTACTTC. This translates into CSVAGTYEQYF.